This TCR beta chain was identified in a study of blood T cells in healthy people across ages. The authors ran a second PCR of 7 to 11 cycles using a sample-barcoded 5' primer and a J-beta primer mix. Every sample returned 2.5 million or more CDR3-containing paired-end reads. Via MiXCR, TCRdb re-called the 5' RACE reads, giving one row per CDR3 protein. This sample has about 830,000 distinct CDR3 sequences, with about 62% found just once. CDR1 is MNHEY, CDR2 SVGEGT, per germline. The CDR3 sequence is 14 residues long. Trimming took off 2 bases at V and 8 bases at J, with 10 bases between the two ends. This clonotype has just one count. Its cognate antigen is unknown. Since a much larger clone is just one base distant, this may be a read error. General observations from the study: What prevented conclusive comparison of naive and antigen-experienced cells was that PBMCs were unsorted.

Sample: blood. The chain is built from TRBV6-2 or TRBV6-3 and TRBJ1-6; no clear D. The source of this sequence is a man aged 30 to 39 in good health. The CDR3 spells CASSYEAEDSPLHF. DNA for the CDR3: TGTGCCAGCAGTTACGAGGCGGAAGATTCACCCCTCCACTTT.